The rows below give T cell receptor beta chains drawn from one sample of a study of blood T cell repertoires in COVID-19. Data came from immunoSEQ multiplex PCR; TCRdb stores just in-frame clones and leaves some out. The repertoire includes roughly 300,000 clones, roughly 90% of them detected once, and 2.2% sits in the top ten. Sequencing was performed on peripheral blood. The receptors stem from a woman in her 30s with COVID-19, enrolled during active disease. CDR3s include the opening cysteine and the closing phenylalanine or tryptophan.

V gene	J gene	CDR3 protein
TRBV5-8	TRBJ2-1	CASSFNSGLAGGPGDEQFF
TRBV18	TRBJ1-3	CASSPGQTITGNTIYF
TRBV5-4	TRBJ2-2	CASSSPRQATGELFF
TRBV6-2/TRBV6-3	TRBJ2-1	CASSYAGHNEQFF
TRBV3-1/TRBV3-2	TRBJ2-7	CASSPLLSGRYEQYF
TRBV24-1	TRBJ2-3	CATSDLGTDTDTQYF
TRBV19	TRBJ1-5	CASSTQSQGGNQPQHF
TRBV18	TRBJ2-3	CASSLGLPSTDTQYF
TRBV28	TRBJ2-2	CASSLPTGGNTGELFF
TRBV7-9	TRBJ2-7	CASSRDSSYEQYF
TRBV30	TRBJ1-3	CAWRDTDRSGHTIYF
TRBV6-4	TRBJ1-2	CASSEVGQGHGYTF
TRBV6-5	TRBJ2-2	CASSPRQGSIGELFF
TRBV28	TRBJ2-5	CASSYFEWGGPGGVEETQYF
TRBV2	TRBJ1-5	CASSELGRDQPQHF
TRBV29-1	TRBJ1-1	CSVENRQGGEAFF